Listed below are T cell receptor beta chains from one sample, sequenced in a study of regulatory T cells in long-lasting Graves disease. TCRdb called the multiplex PCR reads again in MiXCR, with one record for every CDR3 protein. Found here are about 500,000 distinct CDR3 sequences, roughly 16% of them singletons; the top ten hold over 9%. The data were also submitted as part of a second study, on T cells in Graves' hyperthyroidism and ophthalmopathy.

The specimen comprised peripheral blood mononuclear cells (PBMCs), sampled at new diagnosis, from a patient treated with antithyroid drugs. These receptors all stem from a man in his forties or fifties with Graves disease. CDR3s include the opening cysteine and the closing phenylalanine or tryptophan. Fields, in order: clone size, J gene, V gene, D gene, CDR3 protein, CDR3 DNA. A D gene is named only where the DNA matches it firmly. Rows give clone size only sometimes, using once, few, many, or a class for an expanded clone.

.,TRBJ1-5,TRBV6-2/TRBV6-3,TRBD1,CASSFRTGGVDQPQHF,TGTGCCAGCAGTTTCCGGACAGGGGGCGTGGATCAGCCCCAGCATTTT
many,TRBJ2-1,TRBV7-9,TRBD1,CASSKPTGVNEQFF,TGTGCCAGCAGCAAGCCGACAGGGGTCAATGAGCAGTTCTTC
.,TRBJ2-7,TRBV5-1,.,CASSAPGHRGSGGSSYEQYF,TGCGCCAGCAGCGCCCCGGGCCACAGGGGAAGCGGGGGCAGCTCCTACGAGCAGTACTTC
.,TRBJ2-5,TRBV4-1,.,CASSQGTEGRETQYF,TGCGCCAGCAGCCAGGGGACCGAGGGGCGGGAGACCCAGTACTTC
.,TRBJ1-3,TRBV6-2/TRBV6-3,TRBD1,CASSYRPWTGTGNTIYF,TGTGCCAGCAGTTACCGTCCTTGGACAGGGACTGGAAACACCATATATTTT
.,TRBJ2-7,TRBV7-9,TRBD1,CASSSGTGFGEQYF,TGTGCCAGCAGCTCCGGGACAGGGTTTGGCGAGCAGTACTTC
few,TRBJ2-6,TRBV29-1,TRBD1,CSVEAGGTSSGANVLTF,TGCAGCGTTGAGGCAGGGGGCACCAGCTCTGGGGCCAACGTCCTGACTTTC
few,TRBJ1-1,TRBV3-1,.,CASKSATEAFF,TGTGCCAGCAAAAGTGCGACTGAAGCTTTCTTT
.,TRBJ2-3,TRBV20-1,.,CSARDGASGTDTQYF,TGCAGTGCTAGAGATGGGGCTAGCGGCACAGATACGCAGTATTTT
.,TRBJ2-1,TRBV19,.,CASRTEDSSYNEQFF,TGTGCCAGTAGGACCGAGGATAGCTCCTACAATGAGCAGTTCTTC
once,TRBJ2-3,TRBV11-3,TRBD2,CASSVGWASGTRDTQYF,TGTGCCAGCAGTGTAGGGTGGGCTAGCGGGACACGGGATACGCAGTATTTT
many,TRBJ2-7,TRBV28,.,CASSSPGTSYEQYF,TGTGCCAGCAGTTCGCCCGGCACATCCTACGAGCAGTACTTC
few,TRBJ1-2,TRBV6-9,TRBD1,CASSYDRDRGYTF,TGTGCCAGCAGTTACGACCGGGACAGGGGCTACACCTTC
few,TRBJ2-2,TRBV9,TRBD2,CASSPQAGGSAGELFF,TGTGCCAGCAGCCCACAGGCGGGAGGATCGGCCGGGGAGCTGTTTTTT
many,TRBJ2-5,TRBV3-1,.,CASSLRGGVLAETQYF,TGTGCCAGCAGCCTCAGGGGCGGAGTGCTTGCGGAGACCCAGTACTTC
many,TRBJ1-2,TRBV5-5,TRBD1,CASSFSDRGHGYTF,TGTGCCAGCAGCTTCAGCGACAGGGGGCATGGCTACACCTTC
.,TRBJ2-1,TRBV10-3,.,CAISESSGYPYNEQFF,TGTGCCATCAGTGAATCATCCGGTTATCCTTACAACGAGCAGTTCTTC
many,TRBJ2-3,TRBV11-2,TRBD2,CASSSMGLAGAVQYF,TGTGCCAGCAGCTCGATGGGACTAGCGGGAGCGGTGCAGTATTTT
many,TRBJ1-1,TRBV30,.,CAWTKGAEAFF,TGTGCCTGGACAAAAGGAGCTGAAGCTTTCTTT
many,TRBJ2-7,TRBV20-1,TRBD2,CSARTSGVTHYEQYF,TGCAGTGCACGGACTAGCGGAGTGACTCACTACGAGCAGTACTTC
.,TRBJ2-1,TRBV5-1,.,CASSLGLDYNEQFF,TGCGCCAGCAGCTTGGGACTAGATTACAATGAGCAGTTCTTC
.,TRBJ1-5,TRBV6-2/TRBV6-3,.,CASSSSGTPKYQPQHF,TGTGCCAGCAGTTCGTCAGGGACCCCCAAATATCAGCCCCAGCATTTT
many,TRBJ2-2,TRBV12-3/TRBV12-4,.,CASSIIYRTKDHTGELFF,TGTGCCAGCAGTATCATATACCGGACAAAGGATCACACCGGGGAGCTGTTTTTT
many,TRBJ2-5,TRBV3-1,.,CASRDAMETQYF,TGTGCCAGCCGGGACGCTATGGAGACCCAGTACTTC
many,TRBJ2-1,TRBV7-6,.,CASSLSFDRANEQFF,TGTGCCAGCAGCTTAAGTTTCGACCGCGCGAATGAGCAGTTCTTC
few,TRBJ2-1,TRBV14,TRBD2,CASSQDLGTSGLSSSYNEQFF,TGTGCCAGCAGCCAAGATCTGGGGACTAGCGGGTTATCTAGCTCCTACAATGAGCAGTTCTTC
many,TRBJ1-1,TRBV30,.,CAGERGVGFF,TGTGCCGGAGAGAGGGGGGTAGGTTTCTTT
many,TRBJ2-1,TRBV7-3,TRBD1,CASSVTGWNEQFF,TGTGCCAGCAGCGTGACAGGGTGGAATGAGCAGTTCTTC
many,TRBJ2-1,TRBV29-1,.,CSVTSRSSYNEQFF,TGCAGCGTTACGAGTCGGAGCTCCTACAATGAGCAGTTCTTC
.,TRBJ2-6,TRBV2,TRBD1,CASNGQASAGANVLTF,TGTGCCAGCAACGGACAGGCCAGCGCTGGGGCCAACGTCCTGACTTTC
few,TRBJ2-5,TRBV7-9,TRBD2,CASSPTSAPGGTQYF,TGTGCCAGCAGCCCAACTAGCGCTCCCGGGGGGACCCAGTACTTC
many,TRBJ2-2,TRBV2,.,CASSEDRTYSGELFF,TGTGCCAGCAGTGAAGACAGAACCTATAGCGGGGAGCTGTTTTTT
.,TRBJ1-2,TRBV20-1,.,CSARDGQGDYGYTF,TGCAGTGCTAGAGATGGGCAGGGAGATTATGGCTACACCTTC
many,TRBJ2-6,TRBV5-1,.,CASSFPAPGANVLTF,TGCGCCAGCAGCTTCCCGGCGCCTGGGGCCAACGTCCTGACTTTC
few,TRBJ2-5,TRBV5-1,.,CASSLLGEQETQYF,TGCGCCAGCAGCTTGTTGGGGGAGCAAGAGACCCAGTACTTC
.,TRBJ2-1,TRBV29-1,.,CSVGVFTNEQFF,TGCAGCGTTGGTGTCTTCACCAATGAGCAGTTCTTC
many,TRBJ2-2,TRBV2,.,CASSERRVSGELFF,TGTGCCAGCAGTGAAAGGCGGGTGTCCGGGGAGCTGTTTTTT
many,TRBJ1-2,TRBV3-1,.,CASSLQSAGAGYTF,TGTGCCAGCAGCCTCCAGAGCGCAGGGGCCGGCTACACCTTC
.,TRBJ2-5,TRBV3-1,.,CASRTPGHQETQYF,TGTGCCAGCAGGACCCCGGGACACCAAGAGACCCAGTACTTC
many,TRBJ2-7,TRBV11-2,.,CASSSPGRGSYEQYF,TGTGCCAGCAGCTCGCCGGGACGTGGCTCCTACGAGCAGTACTTC
many,TRBJ2-2,TRBV5-1,.,CASSLFGVITGELFF,TGCGCCAGCAGCTTGTTTGGGGTAATCACCGGGGAGCTGTTTTTT
few,TRBJ2-3,TRBV24-1,TRBD1,CATSDPYGQARTDTQYF,TGTGCCACCAGTGATCCGTACGGACAGGCCCGCACAGATACGCAGTATTTT
few,TRBJ1-1,TRBV11-2,.,CASSYKTGSTEAFF,TGTGCCAGCAGCTATAAAACAGGGAGCACTGAAGCTTTCTTT
many,TRBJ2-7,TRBV28,TRBD2,CASIPGLAGEGYEQYF,TGTGCCAGCATACCGGGACTAGCGGGAGAGGGCTACGAGCAGTACTTC
few,TRBJ1-2,TRBV11-3,TRBD1,CASSSGTVGNYGYTF,TGTGCCAGCAGCTCTGGGACAGTGGGAAACTATGGCTACACCTTC
many,TRBJ1-5,TRBV2,.,CASSEEVVAGIQPQHF,TGTGCCAGCAGTGAAGAGGTGGTTGCCGGGATTCAGCCCCAGCATTTT
many,TRBJ2-3,TRBV5-1,.,CASSLLGLRDTQYF,TGCGCCAGCAGCCTCCTGGGGCTCAGGGATACGCAGTATTTT
.,TRBJ1-4,TRBV20-1,.,CSAGLGVEKLFF,TGCAGTGCTGGACTGGGAGTTGAAAAACTGTTTTTT
many,TRBJ1-1,TRBV6-2/TRBV6-3,.,CASSEVRGSQAFF,TGTGCCAGCAGTGAAGTGCGGGGCTCACAAGCTTTCTTT
many,TRBJ1-5,TRBV28,.,CASSLKGQPQHF,TGTGCCAGCAGCCTAAAAGGTCAGCCCCAGCATTTT
many,TRBJ1-5,TRBV28,TRBD1,CASSLDVRQGRYQPQHF,TGTGCCAGCAGTTTAGATGTCCGACAGGGCCGCTATCAGCCCCAGCATTTT
.,TRBJ1-5,TRBV19,.,CASSIELPSRGNQPQHF,TGTGCCAGTAGTATAGAATTGCCCTCCAGGGGCAATCAGCCCCAGCATTTT
.,TRBJ2-2,TRBV2,TRBD2,CASTILAGNTGELFF,TGTGCCAGCACCATACTAGCGGGAAACACCGGGGAGCTGTTTTTT
few,TRBJ2-7,TRBV6-2/TRBV6-3,.,CASSASRGGEQYF,TGTGCCAGCAGTGCGTCTAGGGGAGGCGAGCAGTACTTC
many,TRBJ2-5,TRBV20-1,TRBD1,CSAIDRGPETQYF,TGCAGTGCTATTGACAGGGGGCCGGAGACCCAGTACTTC
few,TRBJ2-1,TRBV5-1,TRBD2,CASSPQPGLAGNYEQFF,TGCGCCAGCAGCCCCCAACCTGGACTAGCGGGAAACTATGAGCAGTTCTTC